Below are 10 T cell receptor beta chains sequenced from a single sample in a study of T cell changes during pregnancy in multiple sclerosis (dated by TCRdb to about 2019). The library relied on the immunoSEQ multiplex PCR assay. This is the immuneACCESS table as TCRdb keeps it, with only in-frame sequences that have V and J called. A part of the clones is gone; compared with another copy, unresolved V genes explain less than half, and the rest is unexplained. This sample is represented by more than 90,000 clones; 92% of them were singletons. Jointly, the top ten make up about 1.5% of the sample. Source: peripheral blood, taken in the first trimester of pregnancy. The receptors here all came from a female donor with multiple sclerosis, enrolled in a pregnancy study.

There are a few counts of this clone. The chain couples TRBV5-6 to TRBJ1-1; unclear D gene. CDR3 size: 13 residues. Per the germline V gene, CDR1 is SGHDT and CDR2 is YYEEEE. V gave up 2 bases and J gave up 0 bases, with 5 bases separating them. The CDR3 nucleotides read TGTGCCAGCAGCTTAACATTGAACACTGAAGCTTTCTTT. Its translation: CASSLTLNTEAFF.

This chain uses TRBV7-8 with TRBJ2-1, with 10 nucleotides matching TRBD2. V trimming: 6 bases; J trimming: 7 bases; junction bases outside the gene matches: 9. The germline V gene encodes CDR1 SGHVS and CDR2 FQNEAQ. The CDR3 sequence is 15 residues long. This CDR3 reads CASSSLAGASNEQFF. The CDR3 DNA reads TGTGCCAGCAGTTCTCTAGCGGGAGCTTCTAATGAGCAGTTCTTC.

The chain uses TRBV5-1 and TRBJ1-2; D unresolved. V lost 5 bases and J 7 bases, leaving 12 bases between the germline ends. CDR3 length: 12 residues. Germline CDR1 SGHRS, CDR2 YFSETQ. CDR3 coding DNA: TGCGCCAGCAGGCCTGGAGGTAGTGGCTACACCTTC. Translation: CASRPGGSGYTF.

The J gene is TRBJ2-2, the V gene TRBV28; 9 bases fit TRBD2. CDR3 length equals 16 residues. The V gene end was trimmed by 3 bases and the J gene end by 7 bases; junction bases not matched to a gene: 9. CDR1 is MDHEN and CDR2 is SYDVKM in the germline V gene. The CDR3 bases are TGTGCCAGCAGTTTTCGGTCTAGCGGGGTGCACGGGGAGCTGTTTTTT. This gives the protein CASSFRSSGVHGELFF.

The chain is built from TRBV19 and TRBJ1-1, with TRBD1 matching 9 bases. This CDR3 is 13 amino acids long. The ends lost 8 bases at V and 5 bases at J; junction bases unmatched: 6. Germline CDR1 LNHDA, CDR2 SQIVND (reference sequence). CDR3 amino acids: CASHRDRATEAFF. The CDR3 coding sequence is TGTGCCAGTCACCGGGACAGGGCGACTGAAGCTTTCTTT. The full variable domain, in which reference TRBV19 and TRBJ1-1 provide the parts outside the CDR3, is DGGITQSPKYLFRKEGQNVTLSCEQNLNHDAMYWYRQDPGQGLRLIYYSQIVNDFQKGDIAEGYSVSREKKESFPLTVTSAQKNPTAFYLCASHRDRATEAFFGQGTRLTVV.

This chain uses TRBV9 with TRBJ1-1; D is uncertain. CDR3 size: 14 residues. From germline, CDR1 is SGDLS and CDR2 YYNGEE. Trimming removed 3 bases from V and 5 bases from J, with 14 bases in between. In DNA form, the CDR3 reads TGTGCCAGCAGCGAAGGAAGGAGGAGTACTGAAGCTTTCTTT. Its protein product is CASSEGRRSTEAFF.

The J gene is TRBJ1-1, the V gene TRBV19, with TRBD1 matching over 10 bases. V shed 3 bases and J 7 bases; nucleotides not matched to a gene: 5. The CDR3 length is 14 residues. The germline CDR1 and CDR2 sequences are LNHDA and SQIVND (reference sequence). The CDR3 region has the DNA TGTGCCAGTAGTATGAGACAGGGGGCGATTGAAGCTTTCTTT. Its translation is CASSMRQGAIEAFF.

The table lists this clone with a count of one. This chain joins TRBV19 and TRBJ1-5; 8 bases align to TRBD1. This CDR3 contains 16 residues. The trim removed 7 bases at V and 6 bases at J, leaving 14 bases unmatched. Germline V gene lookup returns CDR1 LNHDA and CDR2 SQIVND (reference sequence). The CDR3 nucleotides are TGTGCCAGTACCCCAACCGACAGGGGCTTGAGTCAGCCCCAGCATTTT. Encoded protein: CASTPTDRGLSQPQHF.

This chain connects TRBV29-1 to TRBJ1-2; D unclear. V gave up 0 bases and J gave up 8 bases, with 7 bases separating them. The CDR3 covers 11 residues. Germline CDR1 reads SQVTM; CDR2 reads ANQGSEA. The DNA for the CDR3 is TGCAGCGTTGAAGAGCGGGAAGGCTACACCTTC. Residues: CSVEEREGYTF.

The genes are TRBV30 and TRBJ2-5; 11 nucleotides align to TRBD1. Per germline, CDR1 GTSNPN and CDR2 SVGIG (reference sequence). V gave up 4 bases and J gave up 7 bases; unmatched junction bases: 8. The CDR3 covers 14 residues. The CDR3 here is CAWKPGQGVRTQYF. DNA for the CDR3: TGTGCCTGGAAGCCGGGACAGGGGGTTAGGACCCAGTACTTC.